This note documents a single TCR beta chain sequence. The antigen it recognizes is unknown. No much larger clone exists at a distance of one base, and base qualities are not known. Systemically healthy Caucasian individuals from Russia, some 40 in total and aged roughly 6 to 100 years, were included as donors. Each donor gave approximately 9.3 milliliters of peripheral blood, collected into EDTA-treated Vacutainer tubes. Ficoll-Paque density-gradient centrifugation was used to isolate PBMCs, with at least 6 million obtained per sample. Trizol reagent was used to extract total RNA from the PBMCs, yielding at least 6 micrograms per sample. For every donor, flow cytometry on a PBMC aliquot measured the percentage of naive CD45RAhigh/CD27high T cells. The data stem from a study of blood T cells in healthy people across ages (dated by TCRdb to the mid-2010s). Turning to the overall study: Template switching captured roughly one uniquely barcoded TCR beta cDNA molecule per two T cells in model experiments. The donors were split into four age groups: young (average about 16 years), middle-aged (39), aged (62) and long-lived (roughly 77). To avoid experimental bias, donors of different ages were distributed randomly across sequencing lanes. Using deep sequencing normalized with unique cDNA molecular identifiers, the study measured how TCR beta repertoire diversity changes with age. Using the same blood draw, the study looked at two additional independent replicas of 1 million unique cDNA reads for two donors, one aged 18 to 30 and the other aged 80 or older. Beyond this particular receptor, the publication reports: The long-lived group showed more naive CD4+ T cells, fewer expanded clones and increased TCR diversity than the aged group, suggesting age selection. The CMV infection status of donors was not known, potentially confounding age-related changes in expanded clonotypes. A strong correlation was found between observed TCR beta diversity and the percentage of naive T cells measured by flow cytometry. Bulk unsorted PBMC profiling prevented conclusive comparison of naive and antigen-experienced compartments. Observed TCR beta diversity per million T cells fell roughly linearly with age, and a significant reduction was already apparent by age approximately 41. Estimates of total diversity from one million sequenced T cells were regarded as lower bounds and underestimates.

Receptor amplification or capture employed 5' RACE. The data were produced on an Illumina HiSeq 2500. The second PCR ran for about 6 to 12 cycles and used a J-beta primer mix along with a sample-barcoded 5' primer. Each TCR beta cDNA molecule received a unique molecular identifier from a template-switch 5' adaptor carrying 12 random nucleotides. Each sample yielded at least 3 million CDR3-containing paired-end reads. All of the RNA was converted into first-strand cDNA using the Mint cDNA synthesis kit, with a TRBC-specific oligonucleotide serving as the primer. Following uracil-DNA glycosylase treatment, a first 18-cycle PCR with universal primers M1SS and BC2_uni_R was performed on all cDNA. Regarding the original processing steps: For normalization, 1 million high-quality reads, each with a distinct molecular identifier, were randomly selected from each sample. Instead of being binned into consensus sequences, reads with shared molecular identifiers were discarded. MiTCR, with a Q25 quality threshold and the strictest error-elimination algorithm, was used for CDR3 identification, clonotype clustering and error correction. Lower-bound total TCR beta diversity was estimated with a nonparametric unseen species model using Euler transformation. TCRdb cleaned the public reads at Q25 with fastp, built clones with MiXCR and kept in-frame beta chains. Entries that share a CDR3 protein sequence are merged under the most common genes and DNA. These V and J calls derive from TCRdb rather than the authors' analysis. Present in this sample are approximately 800,000 distinct CDR3 sequences, roughly 64% of which were seen just once. Over 20% of the sample rests with the top ten.

Sequencing input: blood. The receptor comes from a man aged 25 to 45 in good health.

The CDR3 is CASSREGFREQYF. The DNA reads as follows: TGTGCCAGCAGCCGAGAGGGCTTCAGGGAGCAGTACTTC. The rearranged segments are TRBV7-2 and TRBJ2-7, with a tentative D gene TRBD2 over 5 matching bases. The trim is 5 bases for V and 7 bases for J, with a gap of 15 bases between the germline ends. Measured from the cysteine to the phenylalanine, the CDR3 is 13 residues long. Here the CDR3 DNA is all that survives: 39 bases in frame from base 1. Sequences SGHTA (CDR1) and FQGNSA (CDR2) are obtained from the germline V gene.